This entry describes one T cell receptor beta chain. Its target is not known. With V trimmed by 4 bases and J by 5 bases, 9 bases remained unmatched. The CDR3 spans 15 residues. The V gene's germline CDR1 is SGHVS and CDR2 FNYEAQ. Template switching added a universal primer site; cDNA carried unique molecular identifiers. MiXCR was run by TCRdb on the 5' RACE reads, yielding one entry per CDR3 protein. The data show about 210,000 distinct CDR3 sequences, roughly 9.4% seen once. The data originate from a study of identical twins. Overall study findings and caveats: Twin pairs had excess sharing that was weaker in beta out-of-frame sequences. Twin pairs' shared out-of-frame alpha sequences were enriched in low generation probability. In zero-insertion analyses, partial confounding could arise from invariant MAIT and iNKT cells.

The chain is built from TRBV7-6 and TRBJ2-5; 8 bases line up with TRBD2. The source material was memory (CD45RO+) T cells sorted from blood. The TCR sequence derives from a woman under 30 in good health. This CDR3 reads CASSSRAGVEETQYF. CDR3 in DNA: TGTGCCAGCAGCTCTCGAGCGGGAGTCGAGGAGACCCAGTACTTC. Looking up the rest from reference TRBV7-6 and TRBJ2-5 gives the full variable domain: GAGVSQSPRYKVTKRGQDVALRCDPISGHVSLYWYRQALGQGPEFLTYFNYEAQQDKSGLPNDRFSAERPEGSISTLTIQRTEQRDSAMYRCASSSRAGVEETQYFGPGTRLLVL.